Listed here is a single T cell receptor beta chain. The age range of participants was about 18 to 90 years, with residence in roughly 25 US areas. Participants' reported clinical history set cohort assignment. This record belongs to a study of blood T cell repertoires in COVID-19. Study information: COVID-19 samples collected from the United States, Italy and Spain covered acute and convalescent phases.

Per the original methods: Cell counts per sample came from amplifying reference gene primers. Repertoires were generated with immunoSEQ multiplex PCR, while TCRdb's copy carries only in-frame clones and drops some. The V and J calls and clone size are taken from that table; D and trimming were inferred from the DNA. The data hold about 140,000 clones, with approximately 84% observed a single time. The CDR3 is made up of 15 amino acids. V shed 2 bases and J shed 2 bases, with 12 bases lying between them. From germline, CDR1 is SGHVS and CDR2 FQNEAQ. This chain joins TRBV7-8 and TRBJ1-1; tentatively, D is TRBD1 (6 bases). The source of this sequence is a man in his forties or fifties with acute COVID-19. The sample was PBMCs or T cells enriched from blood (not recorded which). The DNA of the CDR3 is TGTGCCAGCAGCTTACAGTCACAGGGTAACACTGAAGCTTTCTTT. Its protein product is CASSLQSQGNTEAFF.